The 9 T cell receptor beta chains below were found in one sample sequenced in a study of blood T cell repertoires in COVID-19. Sequencing used immunoSEQ multiplex PCR; TCRdb keeps in-frame clones, though not all of them. The sample has approximately 130,000 clones, more than 70% seen once. The sample comprised peripheral blood. These TCRs come from an elderly man with active or convalescent COVID-19.

The chain recombines TRBV11-2 with TRBJ2-1; tentatively, D is TRBD2 (6 bases). V lost 0 bases and J 10 bases, leaving 10 bases between the germline ends. Germline lookup yields CDR1 SGHAT and CDR2 FQNNGV. The CDR3 contains 13 residues. CDR3 DNA: TGTGCCAGCAGCTTAGAGGTAGCGGCGGAGCAGTTCTTC. Amino acids: CASSLEVAAEQFF.

The chain links TRBV11-3 to TRBJ2-3; 9 positions match TRBD1. This CDR3 spans 15 amino acids. Germline lookup yields CDR1 SGHNT and CDR2 YENEEA. The J segment lost 4 bases and the V segment lost 4 bases, leaving 6 bases of the junction unmatched. The CDR3 protein is CASSYNRGLADTQYF. DNA for the CDR3: TGTGCCAGCAGCTATAACAGGGGGCTCGCAGATACGCAGTATTTT.

This CDR3 reads CATSRSGQGSHGYTF. The CDR3 DNA reads TGTGCCACCAGCAGGTCCGGACAGGGGAGCCATGGCTACACCTTC. V and J are TRBV15 and TRBJ1-2; 9 bases match TRBD1. The V gene's germline CDR1 is LNHNV and CDR2 YYDKDF (reference sequence). With V trimmed by 3 bases and J by 6 bases, 8 bases remained unmatched. The CDR3 runs 15 residues.

This clone was observed a handful of times. This chain uses TRBV5-8 with TRBJ1-1, with 7 bases lining up with TRBD1. The CDR3 runs 18 residues. Germline-derived CDR1 and CDR2 are SGHTS and YDEGEE. Trimming at V came to 3 bases and at J to 2 bases, leaving 16 bases not matched to a gene. The CDR3 region is CASSSTRDRSVGNTEAFF. The CDR3 nucleotides are TGTGCCAGCAGCTCTACCCGGGACAGATCTGTCGGAAACACTGAAGCTTTCTTT.

The chain links TRBV27 to TRBJ1-3; D is possibly TRBD1 (6 bases). Germline loops: CDR1 MNHEY, CDR2 SMNVEV (reference sequence). Trimming cost V 0 bases and J 2 bases, with 8 bases left between them. The CDR3 extends over 15 amino acids. CDR3 in amino acids: CASSLSTGPGNTIYF. CDR3 nucleotides: TGTGCCAGCAGTTTATCAACAGGGCCTGGAAACACCATATATTTT.

The V gene is TRBV7-2, the J gene TRBJ1-2; D perhaps matches TRBD1 (6 bases). The CDR3 is made up of 15 amino acids. V was trimmed by 5 bases and J by 4 bases, leaving 17 bases between them. Germline lookup yields CDR1 SGHTA and CDR2 FQGNSA. The CDR3, as DNA: TGTGCCAGCAGCCCTGGTCAGGGGCCGTCCTATGGCTACACCTTC. This encodes CASSPGQGPSYGYTF.

V and J are TRBV7-2 and TRBJ2-7; D may be TRBD2 (5 bases). Germline assignment: CDR1 SGHTA and CDR2 FQGNSA. This CDR3 is built from 14 residues. Trimming removed 1 base from V and 5 bases from J, with 12 bases in between. Here the CDR3 reads CASSLGLRSDEQYF. The DNA for the CDR3 is TGTGCCAGCAGCTTAGGACTAAGAAGCGACGAGCAGTACTTC.

The J gene is TRBJ2-1, the V gene TRBV19, with a possible D match to TRBD2 (6 bases). Germline lookup yields CDR1 LNHDA and CDR2 SQIVND (reference sequence). V lost 10 bases and J 0 bases, leaving 13 bases between the germline ends. The length of the CDR3 is 14 residues. CDR3 in amino acids: CATEAGSSYNEQFF. In DNA form, the CDR3 reads TGTGCCACGGAGGCGGGGAGCTCCTACAATGAGCAGTTCTTC.

The gene calls are TRBV14 and TRBJ2-7, with a weak D call TRBD1 (6 bases). Germline values: CDR1 SGHDN, CDR2 FVKESK. The V gene lost 1 base and the J gene lost 5 bases, with 15 bases spanning the gap. The CDR3 sequence is 15 residues long. CDR3 sequence reads: CASSQVGQGPNEQYF. The DNA for the CDR3 is TGTGCCAGCAGCCAAGTAGGTCAGGGGCCTAACGAGCAGTACTTC.